The 11 T cell receptor beta chains below come from one sample, sequenced in a study of blood T cells in healthy people across ages. The use of a sample-barcoded 5' primer and a J-beta primer mix characterized a second PCR of roughly 7 to 11 cycles. MiXCR, run by TCRdb on the 5' RACE reads, gives a single entry per CDR3 protein. The sample has about 1.6 million distinct CDR3 sequences, roughly 32% seen once; the top ten hold approximately 11%. The sequencing sample was made of blood. These receptors all stem from a woman aged 25 to 39 in good health.

The chain uses TRBV5-1 and TRBJ2-1; 9 positions match TRBD2. Germline lookup yields CDR1 SGHRS and CDR2 YFSETQ. The CDR3 extends over 14 amino acids. J gave up 10 bases and V 0 bases, and 5 bases lay outside the gene matches. CDR3 bases: TGCGCCAGCAGCTTGGGCGGGGGGGCCGAGGAGCAGTTCTTC. As protein: CASSLGGGAEEQFF.

This clonotype showed up just a few times. The chain links TRBV24-1 to TRBJ2-1; 10 bases align to TRBD2. The germline gives CDR1 KGHDR, CDR2 SFDVKD. J gave up 4 bases and V 4 bases, and 6 bases lay outside the gene matches. The length of the CDR3 is 16 residues. The CDR3 loop reads CATSDPTSGKYNEQFF. The CDR3 nucleotides read TGTGCCACCAGTGACCCCACTAGCGGGAAGTACAATGAGCAGTTCTTC.

This clonotype was found a few times. The rearrangement uses TRBV24-1 and TRBJ2-2; TRBD2 agrees at 9 bases. Germline CDR1 KGHDR, CDR2 SFDVKD. The V gene end was trimmed by 9 bases and the J gene end by 6 bases; junction bases not matched to a gene: 4. This CDR3 is 13 amino acids long. Here the CDR3 reads CATDSGSPGELFF. The CDR3 DNA reads TGTGCCACCGATAGCGGGAGTCCCGGGGAGCTGTTTTTT.

The chain is built from TRBV11-2 and TRBJ2-7, with D perhaps matching TRBD1 (5 bases). Trimming cost V 6 bases and J 3 bases, with 21 bases left between them. The CDR3 runs 16 residues. Germline values: CDR1 SGHAT, CDR2 FQNNGV. This chain's CDR3 is CASSPLKGYSIYEQYF. For the CDR3, the DNA is TGTGCCAGCAGTCCCTTGAAGGGGTATTCAATCTACGAGCAGTACTTC.

Concerning this clonotype itself: The junction and the germline gene differ at one end; a read error may be behind it. The chain has TRBV4-1 and TRBJ2-2, with TRBD1 matching 9 bases. The germline V gene has CDR1 MGHRA and CDR2 YSYEKL. This CDR3 is built from 16 residues. In DNA, the CDR3 is TGCGCCAGCAGCCGATGGACAGGGGTTGATACCGGGGAGCGGTTTTTT. Its translation is CASSRWTGVDTGERFF.

The chain joins TRBV4-1 to TRBJ2-1, with D perhaps matching TRBD1 or TRBD2 (6 bases each). Trimming stripped 0 bases from V and 7 bases from J, with 13 bases between. This CDR3 spans 15 amino acids. Per the germline V gene, CDR1 is MGHRA and CDR2 is YSYEKL. The CDR3 here is CASSQEGGRANEQFF. CDR3 sequence (DNA): TGCGCCAGCAGCCAAGAGGGGGGCAGGGCGAATGAGCAGTTCTTC.

The chain couples TRBV7-2 to TRBJ2-7; possible D gene TRBD2, 5 bases. The CDR3 loop spans 15 amino acids. CDR1 is SGHTA, CDR2 FQGNSA, per germline. V was cut by 7 bases and J by 6 bases, with 22 bases left in between. The CDR3 reads CASTQRPLRRLEQYF. CDR3 coding DNA: TGTGCCAGCACCCAGCGGCCCCTACGTCGTCTCGAGCAGTACTTC.

This clonotype showed up just a few times. The chain is built from TRBV6-2 or TRBV6-3 and TRBJ1-2; 7 bases align to TRBD1. The germline V gene has CDR1 MNHEY and CDR2 SVGEGT. After removal of 2 bases from V and 4 bases from J, the junction contained 4 bases not matched to a gene. The CDR3 extends over 14 amino acids. The CDR3 nucleotides read TGTGCCAGCAGTTACGACAGGGCTTCCTATGGCTACACCTTC. It yields the protein CASSYDRASYGYTF.

The sample holds a few counts of this clonotype. V usage is TRBV4-2 and J usage is TRBJ2-3; 9 nucleotides align to TRBD2. Germline assignment: CDR1 LGHNA and CDR2 YNFKEQ. Losses at the gene ends were 4 bases for V and 4 bases for J; bases not matched to a gene: 9. The CDR3 spans 16 residues. The CDR3 region has the DNA TGTGCCAGCAGCCCAGCGAGGCGGGGGGGCTCAGATACGCAGTATTTT. Amino acids: CASSPARRGGSDTQYF.

This clonotype was observed a few times. The genes are TRBV2 and TRBJ2-5, with 14 bases aligning to TRBD2. Germline lookup yields CDR1 SNHLY and CDR2 FYNNEI. The length of the CDR3 is 14 residues. V shed 6 bases, J shed 8 bases, and the junction held 5 bases outside the gene matches. The CDR3 sequence: CASSSTSGGATQYF. The CDR3 bases are TGTGCCAGCAGCTCGACTAGCGGGGGGGCAACCCAGTACTTC.

This clonotype was recorded once. The V and J genes are TRBV5-1 and TRBJ2-3; D gene uncertain. From germline, CDR1 is SGHRS and CDR2 YFSETQ. V was pared by 0 bases and J by 2 bases, with 7 bases between. The CDR3 runs to 14 residues. The CDR3 region has the DNA TGCGCCAGCAGCTTGGTTCGGTACACAGATACGCAGTATTTT. As protein: CASSLVRYTDTQYF.